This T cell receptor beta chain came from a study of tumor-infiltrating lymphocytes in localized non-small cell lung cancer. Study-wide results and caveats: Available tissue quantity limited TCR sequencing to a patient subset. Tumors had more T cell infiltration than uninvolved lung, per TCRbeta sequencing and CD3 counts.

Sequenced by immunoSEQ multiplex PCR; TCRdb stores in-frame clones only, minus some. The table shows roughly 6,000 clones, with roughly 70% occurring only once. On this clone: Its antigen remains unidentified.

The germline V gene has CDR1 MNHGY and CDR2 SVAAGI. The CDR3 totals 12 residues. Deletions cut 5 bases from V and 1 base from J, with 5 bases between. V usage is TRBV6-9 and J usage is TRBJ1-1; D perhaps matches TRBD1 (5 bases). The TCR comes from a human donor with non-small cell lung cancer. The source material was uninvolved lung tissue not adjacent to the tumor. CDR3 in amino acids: CASSGQNTEAFF. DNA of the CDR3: TGTGCCAGCAGTGGACAGAACACTGAAGCTTTCTTT.